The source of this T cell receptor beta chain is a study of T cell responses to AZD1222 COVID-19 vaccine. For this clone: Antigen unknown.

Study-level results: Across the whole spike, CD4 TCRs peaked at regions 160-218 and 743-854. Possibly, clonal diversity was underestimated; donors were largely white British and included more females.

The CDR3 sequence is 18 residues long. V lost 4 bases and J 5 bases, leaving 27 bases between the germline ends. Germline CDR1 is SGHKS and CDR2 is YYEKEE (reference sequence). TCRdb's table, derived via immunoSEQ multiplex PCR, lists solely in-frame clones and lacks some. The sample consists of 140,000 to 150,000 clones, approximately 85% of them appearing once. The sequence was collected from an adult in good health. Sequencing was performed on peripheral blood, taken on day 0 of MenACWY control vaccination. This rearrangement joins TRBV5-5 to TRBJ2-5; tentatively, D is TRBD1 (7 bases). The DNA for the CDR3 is TGTGCCAGCAGCCTAGGACAGGCGGGGCCTGGAATCGGGGAGACCCAGTACTTC. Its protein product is CASSLGQAGPGIGETQYF.